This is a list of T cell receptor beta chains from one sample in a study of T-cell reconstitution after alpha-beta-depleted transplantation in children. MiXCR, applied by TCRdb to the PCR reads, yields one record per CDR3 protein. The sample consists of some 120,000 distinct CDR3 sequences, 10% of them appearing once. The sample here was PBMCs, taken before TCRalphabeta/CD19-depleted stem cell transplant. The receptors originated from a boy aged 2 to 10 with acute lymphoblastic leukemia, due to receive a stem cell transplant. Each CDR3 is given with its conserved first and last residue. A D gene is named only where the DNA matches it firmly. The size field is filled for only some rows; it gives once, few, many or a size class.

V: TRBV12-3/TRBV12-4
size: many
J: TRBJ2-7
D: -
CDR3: CASSFGSDYEQYF
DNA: TGTGCCAGCAGTTTCGGTTCAGACTACGAGCAGTACTTC

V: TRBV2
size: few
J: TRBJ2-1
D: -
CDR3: CASSIERDRSSYNEQFF
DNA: TGTGCCAGCAGTATAGAAAGAGACAGGAGCTCCTACAATGAGCAGTTCTTC

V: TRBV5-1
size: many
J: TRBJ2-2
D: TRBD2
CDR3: CASSFSGAGGLSTGELFF
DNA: TGCGCCAGCAGCTTTAGCGGAGCGGGAGGGCTCAGCACCGGGGAGCTGTTTTTT

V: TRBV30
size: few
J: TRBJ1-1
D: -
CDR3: CAWSVGRNIEAFF
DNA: TGTGCCTGGAGTGTTGGTAGGAACATTGAAGCTTTCTTT

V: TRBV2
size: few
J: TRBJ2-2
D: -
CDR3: CASLSGTRSTGELFF
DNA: TGTGCCAGCTTATCCGGAACTCGCAGCACCGGGGAGCTGTTTTTT

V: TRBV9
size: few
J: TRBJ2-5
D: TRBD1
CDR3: CASSKGQGDEETQYF
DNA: TGTGCCAGCAGCAAAGGACAGGGGGACGAAGAGACCCAGTACTTC

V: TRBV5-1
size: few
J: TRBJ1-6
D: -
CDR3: CASSLDPGEGPLHF
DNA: TGCGCCAGCAGCTTGGATCCAGGGGAGGGGCCCCTCCACTTT

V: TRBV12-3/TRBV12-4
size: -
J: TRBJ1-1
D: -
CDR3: CASRDIWNPNTEAFF
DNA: TGTGCCAGCAGAGATATATGGAACCCGAACACTGAAGCTTTCTTT

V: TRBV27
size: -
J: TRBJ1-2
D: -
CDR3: CASGRGAGAIPPNYGYTF
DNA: TGTGCCAGCGGGAGGGGTGCAGGGGCCATCCCTCCTAACTATGGCTACACCTTC

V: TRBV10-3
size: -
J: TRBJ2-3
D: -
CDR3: CAIRAGTSTDTQYF
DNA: TGTGCCATCAGGGCAGGGACTAGCACAGATACGCAGTATTTT

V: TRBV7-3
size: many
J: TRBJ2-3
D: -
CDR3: CASSLNVGTGVGTDTQYF
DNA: TGTGCCAGCAGCTTAAACGTTGGGACGGGAGTCGGAACAGATACGCAGTATTTT

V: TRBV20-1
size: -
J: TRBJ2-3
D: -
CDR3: CSARVSGEGDTQYF
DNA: TGCAGTGCTAGAGTTAGCGGAGAGGGCGATACGCAGTATTTT

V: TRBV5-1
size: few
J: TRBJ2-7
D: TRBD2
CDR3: CASSLTGGVYEQYF
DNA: TGCGCCAGCAGCCTGACCGGGGGGGTCTACGAGCAGTACTTC

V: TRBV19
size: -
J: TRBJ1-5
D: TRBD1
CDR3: CASRPGQGASNQPQHF
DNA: TGTGCCAGTAGGCCGGGACAGGGGGCGAGCAATCAGCCCCAGCATTTT

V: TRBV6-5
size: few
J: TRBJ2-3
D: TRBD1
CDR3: CASSSGQGKPDTQYF
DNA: TGTGCCAGCAGTTCGGGACAGGGAAAGCCAGATACGCAGTATTTT

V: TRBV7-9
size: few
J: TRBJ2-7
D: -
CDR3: CASSLVFRQRKPYEQYF
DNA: TGTGCCAGCAGCTTAGTTTTTAGGCAGAGAAAGCCCTACGAGCAGTACTTC

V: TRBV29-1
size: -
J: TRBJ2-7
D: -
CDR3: CSVVGRVSYEQYF
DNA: TGCAGCGTTGTGGGCCGGGTATCCTACGAGCAGTACTTC

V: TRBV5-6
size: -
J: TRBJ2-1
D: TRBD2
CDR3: CASSLGLAGWVEQFF
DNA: TGTGCCAGCAGCTTGGGACTAGCGGGATGGGTTGAGCAGTTCTTC

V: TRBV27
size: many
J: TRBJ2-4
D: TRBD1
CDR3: CASSPLDRGGTAKNIQYF
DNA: TGTGCCAGCAGTCCATTAGACAGGGGGGGGACTGCCAAAAACATTCAGTACTTC

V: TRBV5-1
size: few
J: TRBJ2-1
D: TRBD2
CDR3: CASSSLAAYNEQFF
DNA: TGCGCCAGCAGCTCACTAGCGGCCTACAATGAGCAGTTCTTC

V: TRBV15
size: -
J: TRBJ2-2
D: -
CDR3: CATSRQSGSTGELFF
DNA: TGTGCCACCAGCAGACAAAGTGGGAGCACCGGGGAGCTGTTTTTT

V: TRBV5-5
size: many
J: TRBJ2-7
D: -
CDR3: CASSGQSYEQYF
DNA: TGTGCCAGTTCAGGGCAGTCCTACGAGCAGTACTTC

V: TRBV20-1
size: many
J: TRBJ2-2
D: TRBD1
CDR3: CSARHGTVVFSNTGELFF
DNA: TGCAGTGCCAGGCACGGGACAGTAGTATTCTCGAACACCGGGGAGCTGTTTTTT

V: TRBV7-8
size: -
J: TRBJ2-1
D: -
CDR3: CASSLVKQVTWVGEQFF
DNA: TGTGCCAGCAGCTTAGTGAAACAGGTCACGTGGGTGGGTGAGCAGTTCTTC

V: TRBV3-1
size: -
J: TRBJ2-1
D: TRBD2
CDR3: CASSQVRTSAYNEEFF
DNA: TGTGCCAGCAGCCAAGTTAGGACTAGCGCTTACAATGAGGAGTTCTTC

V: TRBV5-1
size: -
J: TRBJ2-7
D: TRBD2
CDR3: CASSFTSARYEQYF
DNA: TGCGCCAGCAGCTTTACTAGCGCCCGCTACGAGCAGTACTTC

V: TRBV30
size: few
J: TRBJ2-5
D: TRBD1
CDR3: CAWRQGVQETQYF
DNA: TGTGCCTGGAGACAGGGGGTACAAGAGACCCAGTACTTC

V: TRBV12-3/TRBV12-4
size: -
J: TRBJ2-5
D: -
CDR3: CASSLTGETQYF
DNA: TGTGCCAGCAGCCTAACGGGAGAGACCCAGTACTTC

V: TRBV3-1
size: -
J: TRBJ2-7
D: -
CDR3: CASSQEKRPKNF
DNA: TGTGCCAGCAGCCAAGAGAAAAGGCCCAAGAACTTC

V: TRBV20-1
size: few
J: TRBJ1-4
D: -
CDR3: CSATGVVANEKLFF
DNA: TGCAGTGCTACAGGGGTCGTAGCTAATGAAAAACTGTTTTTT

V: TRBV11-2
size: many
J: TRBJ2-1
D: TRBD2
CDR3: CASSPEVSGRGNEQFF
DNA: TGTGCCAGCAGCCCAGAGGTTAGCGGGAGAGGCAATGAGCAGTTCTTC

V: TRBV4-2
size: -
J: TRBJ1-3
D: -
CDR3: CASSRHSTTEGGNTIYF
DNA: TGTGCCAGCAGCCGCCATAGTACGACAGAAGGGGGAAACACCATATATTTT

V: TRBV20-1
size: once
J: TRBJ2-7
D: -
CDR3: CSAGQQLGEQYF
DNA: TGCAGTGCGGGACAACAGTTGGGTGAGCAGTACTTC

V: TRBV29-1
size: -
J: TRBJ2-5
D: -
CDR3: CSGRAPQETQYF
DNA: TGCAGCGGAAGAGCGCCACAAGAGACCCAGTACTTC

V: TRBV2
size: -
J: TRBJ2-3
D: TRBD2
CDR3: CASRAGTSGSRRTDTQYF
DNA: TGTGCCAGCAGGGCCGGGACTAGCGGGAGCAGGCGCACAGATACGCAGTATTTT

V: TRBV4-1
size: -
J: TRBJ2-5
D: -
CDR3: CASSQEGGRRETQYF
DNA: TGCGCCAGCAGCCAAGAGGGGGGGCGGAGAGAGACCCAGTACTTC

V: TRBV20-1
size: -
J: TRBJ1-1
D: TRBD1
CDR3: CSAPLPTGASEAFF
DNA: TGCAGTGCTCCCCTACCGACAGGGGCGTCTGAAGCTTTCTTT

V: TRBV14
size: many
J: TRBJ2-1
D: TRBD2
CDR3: CASSQDLSASGPNNEQFF
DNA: TGTGCCAGCAGCCAAGATCTGTCGGCTAGCGGCCCTAACAATGAGCAGTTCTTC

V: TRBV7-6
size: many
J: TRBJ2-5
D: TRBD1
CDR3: CASSLEQGALPAETQYF
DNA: TGTGCCAGCAGCTTAGAACAGGGGGCCCTACCTGCAGAGACCCAGTACTTC

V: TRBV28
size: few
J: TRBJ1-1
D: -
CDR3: CASRPPDTMNTEAFF
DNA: TGTGCCAGCAGACCACCAGACACCATGAACACTGAAGCTTTCTTT

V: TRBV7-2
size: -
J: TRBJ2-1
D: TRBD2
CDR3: CASSLGTSGDNEQFF
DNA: TGTGCCAGCAGCCTAGGGACTAGCGGTGACAATGAGCAGTTCTTC

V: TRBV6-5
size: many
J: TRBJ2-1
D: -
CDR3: CASSYFPLTGPSYNEQFF
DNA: TGTGCCAGCAGTTACTTCCCCCTGACGGGGCCATCCTACAATGAGCAGTTCTTC

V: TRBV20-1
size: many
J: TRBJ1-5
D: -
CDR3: CSASRGNQPQHF
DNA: TGCAGTGCAAGCAGGGGTAATCAGCCCCAGCATTTT

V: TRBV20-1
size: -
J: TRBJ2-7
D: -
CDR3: CSARANRDSNPYEQYF
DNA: TGCAGTGCTAGGGCAAACCGGGACTCAAATCCCTACGAGCAGTACTTC

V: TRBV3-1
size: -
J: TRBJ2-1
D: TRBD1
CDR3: CASSHRDRLYNEQFF
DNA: TGTGCCAGCAGCCACCGGGACAGGCTTTACAATGAGCAGTTCTTC